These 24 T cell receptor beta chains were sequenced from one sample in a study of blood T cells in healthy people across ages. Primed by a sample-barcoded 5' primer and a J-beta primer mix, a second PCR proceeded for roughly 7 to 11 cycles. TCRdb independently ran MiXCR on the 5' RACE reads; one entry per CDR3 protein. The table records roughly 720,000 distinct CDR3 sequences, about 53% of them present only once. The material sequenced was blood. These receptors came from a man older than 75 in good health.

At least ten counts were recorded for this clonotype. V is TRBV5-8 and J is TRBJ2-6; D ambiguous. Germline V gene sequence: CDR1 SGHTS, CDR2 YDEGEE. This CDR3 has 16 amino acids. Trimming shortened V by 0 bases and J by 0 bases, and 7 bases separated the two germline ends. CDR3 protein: CASSLDSASGANVLTF. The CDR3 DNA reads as TGTGCCAGCAGCTTGGACAGTGCCTCTGGGGCCAACGTCCTGACTTTC.

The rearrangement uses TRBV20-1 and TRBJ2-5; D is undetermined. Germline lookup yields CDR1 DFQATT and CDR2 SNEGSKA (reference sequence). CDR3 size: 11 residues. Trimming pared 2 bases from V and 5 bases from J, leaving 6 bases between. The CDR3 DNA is TGCAGTGCTAGATTACGGGAGACCCAGTACTTC. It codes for CSARLRETQYF.

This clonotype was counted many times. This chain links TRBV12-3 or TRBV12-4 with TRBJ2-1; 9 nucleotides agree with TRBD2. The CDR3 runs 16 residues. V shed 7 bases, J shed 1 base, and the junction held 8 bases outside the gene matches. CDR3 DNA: TGTGCCAGCACACAGCGGCGGGAGGGTTCCTACAATGAGCAGTTCTTC. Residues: CASTQRREGSYNEQFF.

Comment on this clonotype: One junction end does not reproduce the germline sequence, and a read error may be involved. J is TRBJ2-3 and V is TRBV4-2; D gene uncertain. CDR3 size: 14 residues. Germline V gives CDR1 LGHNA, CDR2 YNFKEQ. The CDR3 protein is CPSSQVGPGRYAYF. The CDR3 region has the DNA TGTCCCAGCAGCCAAGTAGGCCCCGGCAGATACGCGTATTTT.

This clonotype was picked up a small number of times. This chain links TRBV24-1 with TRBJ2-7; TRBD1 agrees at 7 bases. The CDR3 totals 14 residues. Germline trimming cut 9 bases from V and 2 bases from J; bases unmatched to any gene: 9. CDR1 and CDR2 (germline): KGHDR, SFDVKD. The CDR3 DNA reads TGTGCCACCCTTCTTAGGGGGCACCCCTACGAGCAGTACTTC. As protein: CATLLRGHPYEQYF.

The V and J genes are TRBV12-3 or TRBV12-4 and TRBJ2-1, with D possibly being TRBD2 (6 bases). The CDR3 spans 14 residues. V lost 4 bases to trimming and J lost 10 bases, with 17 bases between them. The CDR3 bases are TGTGCCAGCAGTTACCCACTAGCCTCGGGGGAGCAGTTCTTC. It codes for CASSYPLASGEQFF.

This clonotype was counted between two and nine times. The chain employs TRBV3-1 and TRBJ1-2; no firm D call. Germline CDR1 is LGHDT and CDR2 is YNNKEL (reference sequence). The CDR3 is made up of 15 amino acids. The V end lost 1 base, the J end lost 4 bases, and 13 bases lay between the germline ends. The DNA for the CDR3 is TGTGCCAGCAGCCAAGGGATTGGACCTATCTATGGCTACACCTTC. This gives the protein CASSQGIGPIYGYTF.

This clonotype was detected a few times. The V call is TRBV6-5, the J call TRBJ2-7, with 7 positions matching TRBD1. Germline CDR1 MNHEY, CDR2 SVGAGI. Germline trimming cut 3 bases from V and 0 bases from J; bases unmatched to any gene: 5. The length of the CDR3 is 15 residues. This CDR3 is CASSYRDRSSYEQYF. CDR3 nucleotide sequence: TGTGCCAGCAGTTATAGGGACAGATCCTCCTACGAGCAGTACTTC.

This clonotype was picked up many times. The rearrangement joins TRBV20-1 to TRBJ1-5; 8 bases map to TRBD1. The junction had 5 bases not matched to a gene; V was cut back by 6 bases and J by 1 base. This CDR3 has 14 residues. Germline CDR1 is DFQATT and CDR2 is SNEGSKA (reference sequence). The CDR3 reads CSARDRRSNQPQHF. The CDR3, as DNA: TGCAGTGCACGGGACAGGAGGAGCAATCAGCCCCAGCATTTT.

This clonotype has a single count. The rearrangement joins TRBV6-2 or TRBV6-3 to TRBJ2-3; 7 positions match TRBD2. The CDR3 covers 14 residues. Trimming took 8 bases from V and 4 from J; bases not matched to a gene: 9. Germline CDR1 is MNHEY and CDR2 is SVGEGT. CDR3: CASRRAGESDTQYF. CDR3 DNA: TGTGCCAGCCGGCGGGCGGGAGAATCAGATACGCAGTATTTT.

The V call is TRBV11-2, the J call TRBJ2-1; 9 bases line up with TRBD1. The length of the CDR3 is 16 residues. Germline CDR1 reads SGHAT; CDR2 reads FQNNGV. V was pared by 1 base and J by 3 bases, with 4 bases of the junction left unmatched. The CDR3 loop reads CASSLGGTGFYNEQFF. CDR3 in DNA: TGTGCCAGCAGCTTAGGGGGGACAGGGTTCTACAATGAGCAGTTCTTC.

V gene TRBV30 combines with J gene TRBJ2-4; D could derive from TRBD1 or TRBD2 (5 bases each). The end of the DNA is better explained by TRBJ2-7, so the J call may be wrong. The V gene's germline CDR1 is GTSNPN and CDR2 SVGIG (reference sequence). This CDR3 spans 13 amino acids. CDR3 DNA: TGTGCCTGGAGCCGGGACCGGACTTACGAGCAGTACTTC. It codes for CAWSRDRTYEQYF.

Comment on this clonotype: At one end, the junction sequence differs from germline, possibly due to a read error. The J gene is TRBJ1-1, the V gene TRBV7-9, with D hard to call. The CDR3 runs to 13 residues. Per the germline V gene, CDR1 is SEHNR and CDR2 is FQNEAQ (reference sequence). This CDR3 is CVSSLEGNTEAFF. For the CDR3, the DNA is TGTGTCAGCAGCTTAGAGGGGAACACTGAAGCTTTCTTT.

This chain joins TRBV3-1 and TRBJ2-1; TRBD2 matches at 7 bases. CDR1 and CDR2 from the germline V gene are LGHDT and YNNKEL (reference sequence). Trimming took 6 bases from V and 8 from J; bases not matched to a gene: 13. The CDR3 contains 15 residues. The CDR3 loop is CASSPLALSGDEQFF. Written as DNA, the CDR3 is TGTGCCAGCAGTCCTCTAGCGCTGAGCGGGGATGAGCAGTTCTTC.

The DNA of the CDR3 is TGTGCCAGCTCACGACAGGGGCCTCGCCAGGACGAGCAGTACTTC. It specifies CASSRQGPRQDEQYF. The V call is TRBV18, the J call TRBJ2-7; 8 bases are shared with TRBD1. The CDR3 is made up of 15 amino acids. Trimming cost V 4 bases and J 5 bases; bases outside gene matches: 10. The germline CDR1 and CDR2 sequences are KGHSH and LQKENI.

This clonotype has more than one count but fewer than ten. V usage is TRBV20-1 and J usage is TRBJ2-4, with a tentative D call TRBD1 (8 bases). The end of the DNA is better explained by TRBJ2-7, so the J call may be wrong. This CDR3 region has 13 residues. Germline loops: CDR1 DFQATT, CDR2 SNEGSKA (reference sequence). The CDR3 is CSAQQGGVGEQYF. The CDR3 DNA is TGCAGTGCTCAACAGGGGGGGGTTGGCGAGCAGTACTTC.

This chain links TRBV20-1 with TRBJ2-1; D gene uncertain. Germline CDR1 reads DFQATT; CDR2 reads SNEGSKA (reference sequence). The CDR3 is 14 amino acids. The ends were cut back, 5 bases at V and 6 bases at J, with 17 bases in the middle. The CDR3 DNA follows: TGCAGTGCTCCCTCCCGGGTATTCAGCAATGAGCAGTTCTTC. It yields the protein CSAPSRVFSNEQFF.

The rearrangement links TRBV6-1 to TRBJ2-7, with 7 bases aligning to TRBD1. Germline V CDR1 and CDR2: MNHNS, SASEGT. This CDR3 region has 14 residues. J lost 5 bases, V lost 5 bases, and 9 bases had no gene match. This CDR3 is CASSSRQGDNEQYF. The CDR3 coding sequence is TGTGCCAGCAGTTCCCGACAGGGTGACAACGAGCAGTACTTC.

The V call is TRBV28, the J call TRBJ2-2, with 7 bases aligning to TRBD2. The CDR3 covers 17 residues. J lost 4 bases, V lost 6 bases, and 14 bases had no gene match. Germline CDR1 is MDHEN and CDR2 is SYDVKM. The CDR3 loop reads CASSLSPGSSGTGELFF. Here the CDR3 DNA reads TGTGCCAGCAGCCTTTCACCAGGGTCTAGCGGCACCGGGGAGCTGTTTTTT.

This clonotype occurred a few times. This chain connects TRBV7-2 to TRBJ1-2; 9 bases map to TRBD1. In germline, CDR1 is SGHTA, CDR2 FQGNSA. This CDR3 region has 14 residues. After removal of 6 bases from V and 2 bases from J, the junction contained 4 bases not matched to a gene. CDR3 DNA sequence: TGTGCCAGCAGAGAGACAGGGGGGAACTATGGCTACACCTTC. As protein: CASRETGGNYGYTF.

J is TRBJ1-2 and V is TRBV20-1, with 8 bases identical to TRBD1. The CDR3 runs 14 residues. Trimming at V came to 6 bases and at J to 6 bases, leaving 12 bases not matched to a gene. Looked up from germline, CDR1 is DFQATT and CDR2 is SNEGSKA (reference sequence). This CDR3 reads CSAIVGPGGDGYTF. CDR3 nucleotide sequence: TGCAGTGCGATAGTGGGTCCAGGGGGCGATGGCTACACCTTC.

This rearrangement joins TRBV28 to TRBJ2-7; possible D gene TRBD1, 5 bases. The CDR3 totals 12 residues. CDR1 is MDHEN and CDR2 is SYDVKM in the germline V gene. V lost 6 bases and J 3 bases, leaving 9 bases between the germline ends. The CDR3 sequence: CASRTALYEQYF. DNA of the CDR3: TGTGCCAGCAGGACAGCCCTCTACGAGCAGTACTTC. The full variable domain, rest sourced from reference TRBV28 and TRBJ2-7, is DVKVTQSSRYLVKRTGEKVFLECVQDMDHENMFWYRQDPGLGLRLIYFSYDVKMKEKGDIPEGYSVSREKKERFSLILESASTNQTSMYLCASRTALYEQYFGPGTRLTVT.

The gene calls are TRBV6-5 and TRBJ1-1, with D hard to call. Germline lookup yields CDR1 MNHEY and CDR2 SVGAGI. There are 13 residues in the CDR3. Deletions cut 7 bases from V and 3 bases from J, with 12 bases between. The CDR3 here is CASIPSGHTEAFF. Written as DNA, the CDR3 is TGTGCCAGCATACCCTCAGGACACACTGAAGCTTTCTTT.

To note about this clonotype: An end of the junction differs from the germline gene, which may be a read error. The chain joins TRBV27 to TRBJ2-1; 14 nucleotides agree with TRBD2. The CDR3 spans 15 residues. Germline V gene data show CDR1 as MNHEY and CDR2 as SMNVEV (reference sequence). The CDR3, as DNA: TGTGTCAGCAGTCGCGGGACTAGCGGGGGCAATGAGCAGTTCTTC. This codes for CVSSRGTSGGNEQFF.